Below are 26 T cell receptor beta chains sequenced from a single sample in a study of CD8 T cell repertoires and HIV-1 epitope variants. Assay used: immunoSEQ multiplex PCR; TCRdb lists only in-frame clones, some missing. Seen here are 4,000 to 5,000 clones, roughly two thirds observed once, and the top ten hold roughly 46%. Antigens of these TCRs are unknown. Sequenced sample: cultured CD8+ T cells derived from PBMCs. All receptors come from a male donor with HIV.

The V call is TRBV2, the J call TRBJ1-4, with 8 bases aligning to TRBD1. V was clipped by 3 bases and J by 4 bases; unmatched bases: 10. From germline, CDR1 is SNHLY and CDR2 FYNNEI. This CDR3 is built from 17 residues. CDR3 nucleotides: TGTGCCAGCAGTGACTGGGCAGGGGGCAGTGATAATGAAAAACTGTTTTTT. Translated, it gives CASSDWAGGSDNEKLFF.

This chain joins TRBV11-2 and TRBJ1-2; maybe TRBD1 (5 bases). Trimming shortened V by 5 bases and J by 5 bases, and 15 bases separated the two germline ends. This CDR3 contains 14 residues. Germline CDR1 reads SGHAT; CDR2 reads FQNNGV. The CDR3 reads CASSPRGIAYGYTF. CDR3 bases: TGTGCCAGCAGCCCAAGGGGCATTGCGTATGGCTACACCTTC.

The chain links TRBV11-2 to TRBJ1-1; the D gene is possibly TRBD1 (5 bases). CDR1 and CDR2 from the germline V gene are SGHAT and FQNNGV. V shed 0 bases and J shed 0 bases, with 8 bases lying between them. There are 15 residues in the CDR3. This chain's CDR3 is CASSLDAGMNTEAFF. The CDR3 nucleotides read TGTGCCAGCAGCTTAGATGCAGGGATGAACACTGAAGCTTTCTTT.

This clone was seen once. The chain couples TRBV28 to TRBJ1-1; D gene unclear. The germline gives CDR1 MDHEN, CDR2 SYDVKM. The CDR3 spans 13 residues. The ends were cut back, 3 bases at V and 0 bases at J, with 5 bases in the middle. Here the CDR3 reads CASSFTMNTEAFF. The CDR3 nucleotides read TGTGCCAGCAGTTTTACCATGAACACTGAAGCTTTCTTT.

The chain is built from TRBV5-6 and TRBJ2-3; D unresolved. Germline V gives CDR1 SGHDT, CDR2 YYEEEE. V was pared by 0 bases and J by 5 bases, with 16 bases between. This CDR3 contains 16 residues. The CDR3 region is CASSLGAGMGQDTQYF. CDR3 bases: TGTGCCAGCAGCTTGGGGGCTGGGATGGGCCAAGATACGCAGTATTTT.

The chain recombines TRBV7-8 with TRBJ2-7; possible D gene TRBD2, 6 bases. Trimming cost V 5 bases and J 3 bases, with 14 bases left between them. CDR1 and CDR2 (germline): SGHVS, FQNEAQ. This CDR3 has 14 residues. The CDR3 region has the DNA TGTGCCAGCAGCCCAAGGGCGGGGCACTACGAGCAGTACTTC. It specifies CASSPRAGHYEQYF.

The chain employs TRBV4-2 and TRBJ2-7; D not certain. Trimming pared 4 bases from V and 0 bases from J, leaving 7 bases between. This CDR3 has 13 amino acids. Germline CDR1 reads LGHNA; CDR2 reads YNFKEQ. CDR3 in DNA: TGTGCCAGCAGCCCTGAGGTCTCCTACGAGCAGTACTTC. Protein product: CASSPEVSYEQYF.

V is TRBV7-8 and J is TRBJ2-7; 8 positions agree with TRBD2. The germline V gene encodes CDR1 SGHVS and CDR2 FQNEAQ. V shed 2 bases, J shed 3 bases, and the junction held 0 bases outside the gene matches. This CDR3 region has 13 residues. CDR3 sequence: CASSLSGGYEQYF. In nucleotides, the CDR3 is TGTGCCAGCAGCTTAAGCGGGGGCTACGAGCAGTACTTC.

This chain joins TRBV15 and TRBJ1-5; no definite D call. This CDR3 is 14 amino acids long. The V end lost 8 bases, the J end lost 7 bases, and 18 bases lay between the germline ends. Germline values: CDR1 LNHNV, CDR2 YYDKDF (reference sequence). The CDR3: CATSPPVPGQPQHF. In DNA, the CDR3 is TGTGCCACCTCCCCCCCCGTCCCGGGGCAGCCCCAGCATTTT.

The CDR3 DNA is TGCGCCAGCAGCCAAGAGGCGGCAGGGAACTATGGCTACACCTTC. Its protein product is CASSQEAAGNYGYTF. The chain carries TRBV4-3 and TRBJ1-2, with D tentatively TRBD1 (5 bases). The CDR3 covers 15 residues. From germline, CDR1 is LGHNA and CDR2 YSLEER. V was trimmed by 0 bases and J by 2 bases, leaving 10 bases between them.

The chain links TRBV2 to TRBJ2-7; D uncertain. V was clipped by 2 bases and J by 6 bases, with 14 bases between them. The germline V gene has CDR1 SNHLY and CDR2 FYNNEI. This CDR3 spans 14 amino acids. The CDR3 reads CASSERAGSREQYF. CDR3 coding DNA: TGTGCCAGCAGTGAAAGGGCAGGATCCCGCGAGCAGTACTTC.

This clone appeared a few times. The rearrangement joins TRBV6-6 to TRBJ1-2; D may be TRBD1 (5 bases). The V gene lost 0 bases and the J gene lost 7 bases, with 9 bases spanning the gap. The CDR3 is 13 amino acids. CDR1 is MNHNY, CDR2 SVGAGI, per germline (reference sequence). The CDR3 loop is CASSYSTTVGYTF. The CDR3 bases are TGTGCCAGCAGTTACTCGACGACAGTTGGCTACACCTTC.

This clone was recorded only once. CDR3 nucleotide sequence: TGTGCCAGCAGTTCAGGGTATGGCTACACCTTC. Translating it yields CASSSGYGYTF. The J gene is TRBJ1-2, the V gene TRBV6-6, with TRBD1 as a possible D gene (5 bases). V gave up 4 bases and J gave up 5 bases, with 5 bases separating them. CDR3 length: 11 amino acids. Germline CDR1 and CDR2: MNHNY and SVGAGI (reference sequence).

The chain uses TRBV7-9 and TRBJ1-1; 9 bases line up with TRBD1. The germline V gene encodes CDR1 SEHNR and CDR2 FQNEAQ (reference sequence). The V gene end was trimmed by 6 bases and the J gene end by 3 bases; junction bases not matched to a gene: 8. The CDR3 contains 15 residues. CDR3 sequence (DNA): TGTGCCAGCAGAGGACAGGGGTTAGGGTACACTGAAGCTTTCTTT. It specifies CASRGQGLGYTEAFF.

The gene calls are TRBV6-1 and TRBJ2-3; D not certain. This CDR3 has 12 amino acids. In germline, CDR1 is MNHNS, CDR2 SASEGT. The V end lost 3 bases, the J end lost 6 bases, and 7 bases lay between the germline ends. In DNA form, the CDR3 reads TGTGCCAGCAGTGAGATTAGGGATACGCAGTATTTT. Protein product: CASSEIRDTQYF.

The chain couples TRBV4-1 to TRBJ2-7; D possibly corresponds to TRBD2 (6 bases). Germline V gene sequence: CDR1 MGHRA, CDR2 YSYEKL. This CDR3 is built from 14 residues. Trimming shortened V by 1 base and J by 4 bases, and 11 bases separated the two germline ends. The CDR3 here is CASSQAQAGYEQYF. CDR3 coding DNA: TGCGCCAGCAGCCAAGCGCAGGCGGGGTACGAGCAGTACTTC.

The chain recombines TRBV7-6 with TRBJ2-2, with TRBD1 matching 10 bases. The CDR3 is 15 residues long. After removal of 1 base from V and 4 bases from J, the junction contained 0 bases not matched to a gene. Germline-derived CDR1 and CDR2 are SGHVS and FNYEAQ. The CDR3 bases are TGTGCCAGCAGCTTAGGACAGGGGGCCACCGGGGAGCTGTTTTTT. Amino acid sequence: CASSLGQGATGELFF.

The chain has TRBV7-9 and TRBJ1-2; D perhaps matches TRBD1 (6 bases). Per the germline V gene, CDR1 is SEHNR and CDR2 is FQNEAQ (reference sequence). Trimming shortened V by 5 bases and J by 7 bases, and 23 bases separated the two germline ends. CDR3 size: 16 residues. The CDR3 here is CASSGQLDSRFGGYTF. CDR3 coding DNA: TGTGCCAGCAGCGGGCAGTTGGACAGTCGATTCGGTGGCTACACCTTC.

J is TRBJ2-5 and V is TRBV10-1, with D unresolved. The J call could be wrong; TRBJ2-7 is a better fit for the DNA end. The CDR3 has 13 residues. Germline V gene data show CDR1 as WNHNN and CDR2 as SYGVQD (reference sequence). The CDR3 here is CASSRQISYEQYF. For the CDR3, the DNA is TGCGCCAGCAGTAGGCAGATCTCCTACGAGCAGTACTTC.

To note about this clone: A clone one base away is much larger, so this may be a read error. The sample carries other DNA sequences with the same CDR3. The chain links TRBV30 to TRBJ1-2; 8 bases are a match to TRBD1. J lost 5 bases, V lost 8 bases, and 10 bases had no gene match. CDR3 length equals 13 residues. In germline, CDR1 is GTSNPN, CDR2 SVGIG (reference sequence). CDR3 sequence: CAPTGGSFYGYTF. The CDR3 coding sequence is TGTGCCCCTACAGGGGGGTCCTTTTATGGCTACACCTTC.

The chain couples TRBV5-6 to TRBJ2-1; the match to TRBD2 covers 7 bases. The germline V gene has CDR1 SGHDT and CDR2 YYEEEE. Trimming took 0 bases from V and 2 from J; bases not matched to a gene: 5. The CDR3 consists of 16 residues. The CDR3 loop is CASSLAGEGPYNEQFF. The CDR3 coding sequence is TGTGCCAGCAGCTTGGCCGGGGAGGGCCCCTACAATGAGCAGTTCTTC.

There are a few counts of this clone. The CDR3 sequence: CAPRSVSLGTEAFF. For the CDR3, the DNA is TGTGCCCCCAGATCTGTGTCTTTGGGCACTGAAGCTTTCTTT. The rearrangement links TRBV6-5 to TRBJ1-1, with D unresolved. The CDR3 loop spans 14 amino acids. V gave up 11 bases and J gave up 4 bases, with 20 bases separating them. Per the germline V gene, CDR1 is MNHEY and CDR2 is SVGAGI.

This clone is deemed medium-sized. Additional DNA sequences in this sample encode the identical CDR3. The chain is built from TRBV30 and TRBJ1-2; 8 bases map to TRBD1. The CDR3 runs 13 residues. Per the germline V gene, CDR1 is GTSNPN and CDR2 is SVGIG (reference sequence). J lost 4 bases, V lost 8 bases, and 9 bases had no gene match. The CDR3 DNA reads TGTGCCCCTACAGGGGGGTCCTTCTATGGCTACACCTTC. Protein: CAPTGGSFYGYTF.

This clone was counted between two and nine times. At the DNA level, this CDR3 is encoded by other sequences in the same sample as well. The rearrangement uses TRBV5-1 and TRBJ2-2, with D perhaps matching TRBD2 (5 bases). The V and J ends lost 5 bases and 6 bases respectively, with 14 bases between them. Germline loops: CDR1 SGHRS, CDR2 YFSETQ. The CDR3 totals 14 residues. CDR3 loop: CASRDSGFPGELFF. The CDR3 coding sequence is TGCGCCAGCAGGGATTCGGGGTTTCCCGGGGAGCTGTTTTTT.

J is TRBJ2-1 and V is TRBV7-9, with 10 nucleotides matching TRBD2. Germline-derived CDR1 and CDR2 are SEHNR and FQNEAQ (reference sequence). The CDR3 totals 15 residues. V gave up 7 bases and J gave up 4 bases; unmatched junction bases: 7. The CDR3 loop is CASIRAGGLYNEQFF. The CDR3 bases are TGTGCCAGCATCCGAGCGGGAGGGCTATACAATGAGCAGTTCTTC. The whole variable domain, filled in from reference TRBV7-9 and TRBJ2-1, reads DTGVSQNPRHKITKRGQNVTFRCDPISEHNRLYWYRQTLGQGPEFLTYFQNEAQLEKSRLLSDRFSAERPKGSFSTLEIQRTEQGDSAMYLCASIRAGGLYNEQFFGPGTRLTVL.

The J gene is TRBJ2-5, the V gene TRBV4-1; D might be TRBD1 (5 bases). Trimming took 3 bases from V and 1 from J, leaving 12 bases between them. Per germline, CDR1 MGHRA and CDR2 YSYEKL. The length of the CDR3 is 15 residues. The CDR3 sequence is CASSQLDSVQETQYF. DNA of the CDR3: TGCGCCAGCAGCCAGTTAGACAGCGTCCAAGAGACCCAGTACTTC.